One sample yielded the 14 T cell receptor beta chains listed below, sequenced in a study of T-cell memory formation after mild COVID-19 (TCRdb year 2021). Receptor amplification or capture employed 5' RACE. Data came from an Illumina NovaSeq 6000. In TCRdb, the public reads were trimmed at Q25 with fastp and aligned with MiXCR, with productive beta chains retained. All rows with the same CDR3 protein become a single entry with the most common DNA and genes. The sample table records a few hundred thousand distinct CDR3 sequences; 25% to 30% of these occur just once. About 14% of the sample lies in the top ten. The material sequenced was PBMCs or a T cell subset sorted from them (not recorded which). The receptors were gathered from an adult woman who had mild COVID-19 (a few samples of this study predate the infection). The sample titles of this study are shuffled in the database, so cell type and time point are left out; the donor was told from shared clones.

The chain has TRBV11-1 and TRBJ2-5; the match to TRBD1 covers 9 bases. Germline lookup yields CDR1 SGHAT and CDR2 FQDESV (reference sequence). V gave up 0 bases and J gave up 5 bases; unmatched junction bases: 4. This CDR3 is 15 amino acids long. DNA for the CDR3: TGTGCCAGCAGCTTAGCGGGGACAGGGATGGAGACCCAGTACTTC. This sequence encodes CASSLAGTGMETQYF.

This clonotype was seen a few times. DNA of the CDR3: TGTGCCAGCAGCGCCGACTTAAGACAGGACGGTATCTACGAGCAGTACTTC. Translation: CASSADLRQDGIYEQYF. The chain uses TRBV7-9 and TRBJ2-7; D perhaps matches TRBD1 (6 bases). Germline values: CDR1 SEHNR, CDR2 FQNEAQ (reference sequence). This CDR3 has 17 amino acids. The V end was cut by 5 bases, the J end by 3 bases, with 23 bases between.

The V call is TRBV7-9, the J call TRBJ1-5; D gene unclear. The V end lost 4 bases, the J end lost 13 bases, and 5 bases lay between the germline ends. In germline, CDR1 is SEHNR, CDR2 FQNEAQ (reference sequence). This CDR3 comprises 9 residues. This CDR3 reads CASSSPQHF. CDR3 DNA: TGTGCCAGCAGCTCCCCGCAGCATTTT.

This clonotype appeared a few times. The chain is built from TRBV4-2 and TRBJ2-5; D is undetermined. Looked up from germline, CDR1 is LGHNA and CDR2 is YNFKEQ. The CDR3 contains 15 residues. Trimming took 0 bases from V and 5 from J, leaving 13 bases between them. The CDR3 spells CASSQEERTAETQYF. CDR3 DNA sequence: TGTGCCAGCAGCCAAGAAGAGAGGACCGCGGAGACCCAGTACTTC.

This clonotype was counted once. The rearrangement joins TRBV5-5 to TRBJ2-5; 7 nucleotides match TRBD1. The CDR3 extends over 13 amino acids. Germline V gene data show CDR1 as SGHKS and CDR2 as YYEKEE (reference sequence). The trim removed 4 bases at V and 2 bases at J, leaving 2 bases unmatched. Here the CDR3 reads CASSTGQQETQYF. In DNA form, the CDR3 reads TGTGCCAGCAGCACGGGACAGCAAGAGACCCAGTACTTC.

The table lists this clonotype with a few counts. DNA of the CDR3: TGTGCCAGCAGCCCTCGGACTAGCGGGGTCCTTGAGCAGTTCTTC. This sequence encodes CASSPRTSGVLEQFF. The chain has TRBV7-9 and TRBJ2-1; TRBD2 aligns across 12 bases. CDR3 length equals 15 residues. V shed 5 bases and J 9 bases; nucleotides not matched to a gene: 8. Germline loops: CDR1 SEHNR, CDR2 FQNEAQ (reference sequence).

The table lists this clonotype with a few counts. The chain recombines TRBV5-1 with TRBJ2-5, with TRBD1 identical over 7 bases. The ends lost 3 bases at V and 3 bases at J; junction bases unmatched: 8. The CDR3 runs to 15 residues. Germline CDR1 reads SGHRS; CDR2 reads YFSETQ. The CDR3 here is CASSYDGTVKETQYF. The CDR3 DNA follows: TGCGCCAGCAGCTATGATGGGACAGTCAAAGAGACCCAGTACTTC.

A single count supports this clonotype. The gene calls are TRBV2 and TRBJ2-7; TRBD1 might be the D (7 bases). CDR1 is SNHLY, CDR2 FYNNEI, per germline. V lost 6 bases and J 2 bases, leaving 14 bases between the germline ends. CDR3 length: 14 residues. CDR3 region: CASRRQGGPYEQYF. Written as DNA, the CDR3 is TGTGCCAGCAGAAGGCAGGGGGGACCCTACGAGCAGTACTTC.

This clonotype occurred a few times. The genes are TRBV7-6 and TRBJ2-3; D is unclear. Between the trimmed V and J ends, which lost 0 bases and 5 bases, there was a span of 12 bases. The CDR3 loop spans 15 amino acids. Germline V gene data show CDR1 as SGHVS and CDR2 as FNYEAQ. CDR3 region: CASSLAALGEDTQYF. DNA of the CDR3: TGTGCCAGCAGCTTAGCTGCCCTGGGCGAAGATACGCAGTATTTT.

The CDR3 bases are TGTGCCAGCAGTGGGTTCAGGGGCCGCCGAGAAGCTTTCTTT. This codes for CASSGFRGRREAFF. J is TRBJ1-1 and V is TRBV2; TRBD1 is a possible D gene (6 bases). CDR1 is SNHLY, CDR2 FYNNEI, per germline. The CDR3 loop spans 14 amino acids. The V and J ends lost 4 bases and 8 bases respectively, with 17 bases between them.

Only a few counts were recorded for this clonotype. The genes are TRBV20-1 and TRBJ2-3; D is ambiguous. The germline V and J ends were trimmed by 0 bases and 4 bases, with 11 bases remaining between them. Germline-derived CDR1 and CDR2 are DFQATT and SNEGSKA (reference sequence). The length of the CDR3 is 14 residues. The CDR3: CSARDLGSADTQYF. As DNA, the CDR3 is TGCAGTGCTAGAGATTTAGGTTCTGCAGATACGCAGTATTTT.

This chain joins TRBV24-1 and TRBJ2-1; the D gene is possibly TRBD2 (5 bases). CDR1 and CDR2 from the germline V gene are KGHDR and SFDVKD. V was clipped by 9 bases and J by 5 bases, with 10 bases between them. The CDR3 consists of 12 residues. In DNA, the CDR3 is TGTGCCACCGGGCTAGCTGACAATGAGCAGTTCTTC. Protein product: CATGLADNEQFF.

This chain uses TRBV7-3 with TRBJ1-1; possibly TRBD1 for D (5 bases). Germline CDR1 and CDR2: SGHTA and FQGTGA. Deletions cut 5 bases from V and 3 bases from J, with 16 bases between. This CDR3 contains 15 residues. CDR3 nucleotides: TGTGCCAGCAGCCTCCGTAGGGTAGGGGACACTGAAGCTTTCTTT. Encoded protein: CASSLRRVGDTEAFF.

The V call is TRBV6-5, the J call TRBJ2-5; D unclear. Trimming removed 0 bases from V and 4 bases from J, with 6 bases in between. Germline V gene lookup returns CDR1 MNHEY and CDR2 SVGAGI. The CDR3 spans 13 residues. The CDR3 bases are TGTGCCAGCAGTTACTCTGCCGTAGAGACCCAGTACTTC. Its translation is CASSYSAVETQYF.